This paragraph reports one T cell receptor (beta chain). This specimen belongs to a study of blood T cell repertoires in COVID-19. Across the study: Researchers got acute and convalescent COVID-19 samples from the United States, Italy and Spain. The analysed material was cDNA or gDNA that came from T cells, B-cell-depleted T cells, or PBMCs.

In the study's own analysis: Cell counts per sample came from amplifying reference gene primers. Profiled with immunoSEQ multiplex PCR; TCRdb holds only in-frame clones, not every one. The V and J calls and clone size come from that table; D and trimming were worked out from the DNA. Of tens of thousands of clones in the sample, around 81% were seen once. The length of the CDR3 is 14 residues. CDR1 is SGHTA and CDR2 is FQGNSA in the germline V gene. V was clipped by 10 bases and J by 8 bases, with 21 bases between them. This rearrangement joins TRBV7-2 to TRBJ2-1; D possibly matches TRBD1 or TRBD2 (6 bases each). The source of this sequence is a human donor in a cohort sampled during active COVID-19. Sequenced sample: peripheral blood. The CDR3 spells CAIRGGGSIDEQFF. For the CDR3, the DNA is TGTGCCATCAGGGGAGGAGGGTCGATAGATGAGCAGTTCTTC.